This TCR beta chain stems from a study of blood T cells in healthy people across ages (dated by TCRdb to about 2015). Turning to the overall study: In model experiments, template switching captured about one uniquely barcoded TCR beta cDNA molecule for every two T cells. Using deep sequencing normalized with unique cDNA molecular identifiers, the study measured how TCR beta repertoire diversity changes with age. The donors were split into four age groups: young (average around 15 years), middle-aged (39), aged (approximately 60) and long-lived (approximately 89). To avoid experimental bias, donors of different ages were randomly spread across the sequencing lanes. Two additional independent replicas of 1 million unique cDNA reads from the same blood draw were analyzed for two donors (one aged 18 to 29 and one aged 80 or older). Paper-wide results and their limitations: Compared with the aged group, the long-lived group had more naive CD4+ T cells, fewer expanded clones and increased TCR diversity, a pattern suggesting age selection. Observed TCR beta diversity per million T cells fell roughly linearly with age, and a significant reduction was already apparent by age around 39. Total diversity estimates from one million sequenced T cells were considered lower bounds and underestimates. Since profiling was done on bulk unsorted PBMCs, naive and antigen-experienced compartments could not be conclusively compared. Because donor CMV infection status was unknown, age-related changes in expanded clonotypes were potentially confounded. The percentage of naive T cells measured by flow cytometry correlated strongly with observed TCR beta diversity.

Library generation was performed with 5' RACE. A second roughly 7 to 12 cycle PCR used a sample-barcoded 5' primer and a J-beta primer mix. Each TCR beta cDNA molecule received a unique molecular identifier from a template-switch 5' adaptor carrying 12 random nucleotides. Each sample yielded at least 2.5 million CDR3-containing paired-end reads. All of the RNA was converted into first-strand cDNA using the Mint cDNA synthesis kit, with a TRBC-specific oligonucleotide serving as the primer. Following uracil-DNA glycosylase treatment, a first 18-cycle PCR with universal primers M1SS and BC2_uni_R was performed on all cDNA. The authors' pipeline ran thus. For normalization, 1 million high-quality reads were randomly selected from each sample, with every read carrying a distinct molecular identifier. Instead of being binned into consensus sequences, reads with shared molecular identifiers were discarded. MiTCR, set to a Q25 quality threshold and the strictest error-elimination algorithm, was used for CDR3 identification, clonotype clustering and error correction. A nonparametric unseen species model with Euler transformation was used to estimate lower-bound total TCR beta diversity. TCRdb took the public reads, trimmed them with fastp at Q25, ran MiXCR for clone calling and kept in-frame beta chains. CDR3 protein duplicates are merged, each entry listing the most common genes and DNA. The V and J calls were determined by TCRdb, not by the authors. The sample table shows 1.5 million to 2 million distinct CDR3 sequences, and more than 35% are seen once. In total, the top ten clones hold roughly 23% of the sample.

This clonotype was found a few times. Its antigen remains undetermined. Per-base quality was not reported, and no clone a single base away is much larger than it. Donors were approximately 42 systemically healthy Caucasian individuals from Russia aged roughly 6 to 95 years. Each donor gave approximately 10 milliliters of peripheral blood, collected into EDTA-treated Vacutainer tubes. Ficoll-Paque density-gradient centrifugation was used to isolate PBMCs, with at least 6 million per sample. Total RNA was extracted from PBMCs with Trizol reagent, with at least 5 micrograms obtained per sample. The percentages of naive CD45RAhigh/CD27high T cells were determined by flow cytometry on a PBMC aliquot from every donor. CDR1 LGHNA and CDR2 YSLEER were looked up in the germline V gene. V has 0 bases trimmed and J has 2 bases trimmed; junction bases matching no gene number 12. The CDR3, from cysteine to phenylalanine, totals 19 residues. Of the read, only the CDR3 DNA is kept; its 57 bases are in frame from base 1.

The TCR was taken from a human donor in good health. The specimen sequenced was blood. The chain links TRBV4-3 with TRBJ2-1, and TRBD2 matches 8 of the central bases. The DNA sequence reads TGCGCCAGCAGCCAAGATCATTTTGGCGGGGGGCTAACCTACAATGAGCAGTTCTTC. Its protein is CASSQDHFGGGLTYNEQFF.